A selection of T cell receptor beta chains follows, all from one sample in a study of T cell repertoires in cytomegalovirus infection. TCRdb re-derived calls from the reads in MiXCR, one entry per CDR3 protein. The sample records under 300,000 distinct CDR3 sequences, 17% being singletons. Sequencing was performed on CD8+ T cells from PBMCs. The receptors were gathered from a human donor in good health (CMV status not recorded). Some clones in this sample may be carry-over from other donors' samples. The conserved cysteine and the conserved F or W are not part of the CDR3 here. The order of the fields is V gene, J gene, CDR3 protein.

v_call: TRBV24-1; j_call: TRBJ1-4; cdr3_aa: ATSDCSPVGEKLF
v_call: TRBV13; j_call: TRBJ2-1; cdr3_aa: ASSLGPREQF
v_call: TRBV6-1; j_call: TRBJ1-4; cdr3_aa: ASSLDRFKEKLF
v_call: TRBV7-9; j_call: TRBJ1-4; cdr3_aa: ASSSRQEMNEKLF
v_call: TRBV4-3; j_call: TRBJ2-7; cdr3_aa: ASSQDLRFPYEQY
v_call: TRBV6-1; j_call: TRBJ2-5; cdr3_aa: ASSPGGWGPQETQY
v_call: TRBV4-2; j_call: TRBJ2-7; cdr3_aa: ASSQEGGYEQY
v_call: TRBV7-9; j_call: TRBJ1-1; cdr3_aa: ASSPTAPEAF
v_call: TRBV25-1; j_call: TRBJ1-2; cdr3_aa: ASSEYFGRGYGYT
v_call: TRBV6-2/TRBV6-3; j_call: TRBJ1-1; cdr3_aa: ASSYLALNEAF
v_call: TRBV11-3; j_call: TRBJ2-5; cdr3_aa: ASSSSGGRETQY
v_call: TRBV7-6; j_call: TRBJ2-1; cdr3_aa: ASSLGLAGANDNEQF
v_call: TRBV19; j_call: TRBJ1-2; cdr3_aa: ASSGLFLTPYGYT
v_call: TRBV11-3; j_call: TRBJ2-4; cdr3_aa: ASSQGGENIQY
v_call: TRBV28; j_call: TRBJ2-4; cdr3_aa: ASSERGEIAKNIQY
v_call: TRBV7-6; j_call: TRBJ1-1; cdr3_aa: ASSLARYTEAF
v_call: TRBV7-9; j_call: TRBJ2-1; cdr3_aa: ASSLDSYYEQF
v_call: TRBV4-1; j_call: TRBJ1-4; cdr3_aa: ASSQVQGNEKLF
v_call: TRBV5-1; j_call: TRBJ1-1; cdr3_aa: ASSLQPDRAEAF
v_call: TRBV7-9; j_call: TRBJ2-1; cdr3_aa: AIQLVVYEQF
v_call: TRBV20-1; j_call: TRBJ2-7; cdr3_aa: SARDWLAATYEQY
v_call: TRBV2; j_call: TRBJ2-1; cdr3_aa: ASSVGGSPYLYNEQF
v_call: TRBV19; j_call: TRBJ2-1; cdr3_aa: ASSPAGRYNEQF
v_call: TRBV7-4; j_call: TRBJ1-2; cdr3_aa: ASSHFKGIYYGYT
v_call: TRBV29-1; j_call: TRBJ2-5; cdr3_aa: SAGPKGYQETQY
v_call: TRBV12-3/TRBV12-4; j_call: TRBJ1-2; cdr3_aa: ASSQPTGNYGYT
v_call: TRBV7-9; j_call: TRBJ2-5; cdr3_aa: ASTPPRGPKTQY
v_call: TRBV6-2/TRBV6-3; j_call: TRBJ2-3; cdr3_aa: ASSYSVGNPRGGTDTQY
v_call: TRBV6-6; j_call: TRBJ1-1; cdr3_aa: ASNLNTEAF
v_call: TRBV6-6; j_call: TRBJ1-3; cdr3_aa: ASSYEAQFGNTIY
v_call: TRBV28; j_call: TRBJ2-7; cdr3_aa: ASSLTGYGDEQY
v_call: TRBV7-9; j_call: TRBJ2-3; cdr3_aa: ASSTTVSTDTQY
v_call: TRBV7-8; j_call: TRBJ1-5; cdr3_aa: ASSLFESQGAGSQPQH
v_call: TRBV20-1; j_call: TRBJ2-7; cdr3_aa: SARDQVLGALSYEQY
v_call: TRBV7-6; j_call: TRBJ1-6; cdr3_aa: ASSEPGQGNSPLH
v_call: TRBV28; j_call: TRBJ1-2; cdr3_aa: ASSLFSGNFYGYT